This T cell receptor beta chain was captured by sequencing in a study of blood T cell repertoires in COVID-19. Looking at the study overall: PBMCs, B-cell-depleted T cells, or T cells provided the cDNA or gDNA that made up the material.

TCRdb's copy holds only in-frame clones and misses some; the assay was immunoSEQ multiplex PCR. The profile shows 200,000 to 250,000 clones, around 87% of them singletons. The CDR3 is made up of 17 amino acids. Sequenced material: PBMCs or T cells enriched from blood (not recorded which). The receptor was isolated from a woman aged 45-59 years who had recovered from COVID-19. V and J are TRBV12-1 and TRBJ2-2; TRBD2 is the table's D call and was not checked against the DNA. TRBV12-1 is listed as a pseudogene. CDR3: CASSLMTSGANTGELFF. In DNA, the CDR3 is TGTGCCAGCAGCTTAATGACTAGCGGGGCGAACACCGGGGAGCTGTTTTTT.